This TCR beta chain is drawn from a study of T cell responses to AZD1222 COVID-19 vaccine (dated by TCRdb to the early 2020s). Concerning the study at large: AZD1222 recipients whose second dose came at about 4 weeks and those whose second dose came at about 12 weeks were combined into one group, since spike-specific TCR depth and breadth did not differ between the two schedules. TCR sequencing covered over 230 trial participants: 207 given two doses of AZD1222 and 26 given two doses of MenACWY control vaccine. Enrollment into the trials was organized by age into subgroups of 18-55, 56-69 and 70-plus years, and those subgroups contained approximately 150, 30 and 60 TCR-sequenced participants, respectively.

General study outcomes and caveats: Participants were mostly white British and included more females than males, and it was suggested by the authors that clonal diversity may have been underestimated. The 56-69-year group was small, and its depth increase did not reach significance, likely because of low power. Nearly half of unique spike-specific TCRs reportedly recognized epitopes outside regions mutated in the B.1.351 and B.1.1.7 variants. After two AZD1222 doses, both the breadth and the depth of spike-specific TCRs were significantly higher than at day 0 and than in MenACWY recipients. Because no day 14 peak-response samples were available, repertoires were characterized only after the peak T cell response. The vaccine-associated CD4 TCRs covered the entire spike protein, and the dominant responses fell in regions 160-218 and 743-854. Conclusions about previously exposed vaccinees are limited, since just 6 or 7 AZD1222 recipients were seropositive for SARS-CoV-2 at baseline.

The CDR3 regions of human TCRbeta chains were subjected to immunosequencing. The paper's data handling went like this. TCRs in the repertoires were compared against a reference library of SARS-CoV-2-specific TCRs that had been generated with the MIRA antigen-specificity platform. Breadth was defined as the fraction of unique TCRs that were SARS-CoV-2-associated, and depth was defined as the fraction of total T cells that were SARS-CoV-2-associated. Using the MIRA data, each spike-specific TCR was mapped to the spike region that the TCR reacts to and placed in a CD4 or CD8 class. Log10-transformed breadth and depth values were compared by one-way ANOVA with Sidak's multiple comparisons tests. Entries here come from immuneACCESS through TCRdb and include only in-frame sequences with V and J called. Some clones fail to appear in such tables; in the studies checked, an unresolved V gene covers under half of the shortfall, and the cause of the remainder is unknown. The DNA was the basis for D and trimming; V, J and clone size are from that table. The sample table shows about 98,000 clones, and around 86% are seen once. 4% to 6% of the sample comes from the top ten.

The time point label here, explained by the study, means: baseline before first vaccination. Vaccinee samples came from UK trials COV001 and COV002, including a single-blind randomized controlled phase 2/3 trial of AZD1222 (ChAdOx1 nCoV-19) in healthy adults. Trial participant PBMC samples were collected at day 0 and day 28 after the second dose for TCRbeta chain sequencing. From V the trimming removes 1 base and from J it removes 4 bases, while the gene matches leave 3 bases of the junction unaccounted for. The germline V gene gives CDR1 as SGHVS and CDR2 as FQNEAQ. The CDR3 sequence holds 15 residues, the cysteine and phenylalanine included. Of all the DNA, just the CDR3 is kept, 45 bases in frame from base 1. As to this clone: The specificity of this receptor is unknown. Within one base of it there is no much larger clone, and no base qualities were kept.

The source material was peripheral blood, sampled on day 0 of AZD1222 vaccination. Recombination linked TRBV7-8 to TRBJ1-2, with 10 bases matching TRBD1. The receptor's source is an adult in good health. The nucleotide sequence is TGTGCCAGCAGCTTAGGTGGACAGGGGGGCTATGGCTACACCTTC. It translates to CASSLGGQGGYGYTF. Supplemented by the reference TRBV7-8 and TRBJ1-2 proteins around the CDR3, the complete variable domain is GAGVSQSPRYKVAKRGQDVALRCDPISGHVSLFWYQQALGQGPEFLTYFQNEAQLDKSGLPSDRFFAERPEGSVSTLKIQRTQQEDSAVYLCASSLGGQGGYGYTFGSGTRLTVV.